These 21 T cell receptor beta chains were sequenced from one sample in a study of T cells in Graves' hyperthyroidism and ophthalmopathy. Amplified TCR beta CDR3 regions derived from RNA transcripts. An initial round of RT-PCR targeting the TCR CDR3 relied on the HTBI primer set. Each CDR3 protein gets one entry after TCRdb re-called the multiplex PCR reads with MiXCR. This sample has fewer than 750,000 distinct CDR3 sequences, with roughly 15% found just once. Sequences were obtained from blood. Every receptor here comes from a woman aged 40 to 50 with Graves' ophthalmopathy.

This clonotype was seen repeatedly, ten times or more. This chain uses TRBV6-2 or TRBV6-3 with TRBJ1-2, with D unclear. The CDR3 has 17 residues. Germline CDR1 and CDR2: MNHEY and SVGEGT. The ends were cut back, 2 bases at V and 2 bases at J, with 18 bases in the middle. CDR3 in DNA: TGTGCCAGCAGTTACCCGATTCCGGCAGAGAGAAACTATGGCTACACCTTC. Translated, it gives CASSYPIPAERNYGYTF.

This clonotype was observed at least ten times. V gene TRBV12-3 or TRBV12-4 combines with J gene TRBJ1-2; no definite D call. The CDR3 has 11 residues. V was pared by 5 bases and J by 8 bases, with 9 bases between. The CDR3 region is CASSRRGGYTF. The CDR3 nucleotides are TGTGCCAGCAGTCGCAGAGGCGGCTACACCTTC.

The CDR3: CASSQGTSGFLLPLFF. The CDR3 bases are TGTGCCAGCAGCCAAGGCACTAGCGGGTTTCTCCTACCGCTGTTTTTT. This chain joins TRBV4-2 and TRBJ2-2, with 9 bases that match TRBD2. Germline V gene data show CDR1 as LGHNA and CDR2 as YNFKEQ. V gave up 1 base and J gave up 13 bases; unmatched junction bases: 13. The CDR3 is 16 residues long.

This clonotype was recorded many times. The chain links TRBV28 to TRBJ2-2, with D tentatively TRBD2 (6 bases). The germline CDR1 and CDR2 sequences are MDHEN and SYDVKM. Trimming shortened V by 7 bases and J by 2 bases, and 11 bases separated the two germline ends. The CDR3 is 14 amino acids. This CDR3 reads CASNKGTNTGELFF. The CDR3, as DNA: TGTGCCAGCAATAAGGGGACTAACACCGGGGAGCTGTTTTTT.

This clonotype was recorded many times. The chain links TRBV12-3 or TRBV12-4 to TRBJ2-7; 7 nucleotides line up with TRBD2. With 7 bases clipped from V and 5 bases from J, the junction kept 8 bases outside the gene matches. The CDR3 length is 13 residues. The CDR3 DNA sequence: TGTGCCAGCACCCGCGGGCTAGCGGACGAGCAGTACTTC. Protein product: CASTRGLADEQYF.

The gene calls are TRBV7-2 and TRBJ1-2; D is ambiguous. The CDR3 sequence is 14 residues long. Trimming pared 5 bases from V and 4 bases from J, leaving 14 bases between. In germline, CDR1 is SGHTA, CDR2 FQGNSA. CDR3 nucleotides: TGTGCCAGCAGCCATACCCCGATCATCTATGGCTACACCTTC. This gives the protein CASSHTPIIYGYTF.

This clonotype came up many times. The chain joins TRBV2 to TRBJ2-2; tentatively, D is TRBD1 (6 bases). Between the trimmed V and J ends, which lost 6 bases and 2 bases, there was a span of 13 bases. This CDR3 region has 15 residues. Germline CDR1 reads SNHLY; CDR2 reads FYNNEI. The CDR3 DNA is TGTGCCAGCAGGGAGATGGGACACAACACCGGGGAGCTGTTTTTT. It translates to CASREMGHNTGELFF.

This clonotype was counted a few times. V usage is TRBV6-2 or TRBV6-3 and J usage is TRBJ1-2; D ambiguous. This CDR3 has 15 amino acids. Germline CDR1 and CDR2: MNHEY and SVGEGT. V lost 4 bases and J lost 7, with 19 bases in between. The CDR3 protein is CASSLGLRLLGGYTF. The CDR3 nucleotides read TGTGCCAGCAGTTTGGGCCTTCGGTTGTTGGGTGGCTACACCTTC.

This clonotype turned up a few times. The gene calls are TRBV6-1 and TRBJ2-7; tentative D call: TRBD1 (6 bases). The CDR3 is made up of 13 amino acids. The V gene lost 4 bases and the J gene lost 6 bases, with 13 bases spanning the gap. Germline lookup yields CDR1 MNHNS and CDR2 SASEGT. The DNA of the CDR3 is TGTGCCAGCAGTGTCTTACAGGGCGGCGAGCAGTACTTC. Translated: CASSVLQGGEQYF.

This clonotype was found many times. This chain uses TRBV3-1 with TRBJ1-1; 7 bases line up with TRBD1. This CDR3 contains 12 residues. The germline CDR1 and CDR2 sequences are LGHDT and YNNKEL (reference sequence). Trimming at V came to 8 bases and at J to 1 base, leaving 1 base not matched to a gene. The CDR3 loop reads CASGTANTEAFF. In DNA form, the CDR3 reads TGTGCCAGCGGGACAGCGAACACTGAAGCTTTCTTT.

The chain couples TRBV5-1 to TRBJ1-3; perhaps TRBD1 as D (5 bases). Germline CDR1 is SGHRS and CDR2 is YFSETQ. V lost 1 base and J 0 bases, leaving 11 bases between the germline ends. This CDR3 spans 16 amino acids. The CDR3 region is CASSLSGLISGNTIYF. The CDR3 DNA sequence: TGCGCCAGCAGCTTGTCGGGACTGATCTCTGGAAACACCATATATTTT.

The table lists this clonotype with many counts. This rearrangement joins TRBV2 to TRBJ2-7; TRBD2 matches at 11 bases. Germline V lookup: CDR1 SNHLY, CDR2 FYNNEI. This CDR3 contains 14 residues. The trim removed 8 bases at V and 2 bases at J, leaving 5 bases unmatched. The CDR3 bases are TGTGCCAGCGATAGCGGGAGGGGGGCCTACGAGCAGTACTTC. Protein sequence: CASDSGRGAYEQYF.

The rearrangement joins TRBV12-3 or TRBV12-4 to TRBJ2-7; possibly TRBD1 or TRBD2 for D (5 bases each). V lost 5 bases to trimming and J lost 0 bases, with 11 bases between them. The CDR3 contains 14 residues. The CDR3 DNA reads TGTGCCAGCAGTAGGACCGGGACCTCCTACGAGCAGTACTTC. It specifies CASSRTGTSYEQYF.

This clonotype was seen repeatedly, ten times or more. The CDR3 bases are TGTGCCAGCAGCTTAGCGGGGGGACAGTTGAGCTCCTACAATGAGCAGTTCTTC. It encodes CASSLAGGQLSSYNEQFF. The chain links TRBV7-6 to TRBJ2-1; a possible D gene is TRBD1 (7 bases). V dropped 0 bases and J dropped 0 bases, with 15 bases sitting between them. The CDR3 length is 18 residues. Germline V gene sequence: CDR1 SGHVS, CDR2 FNYEAQ. Full variable domain (outside the CDR3, taken from reference TRBV7-6 and TRBJ2-1): GAGVSQSPRYKVTKRGQDVALRCDPISGHVSLYWYRQALGQGPEFLTYFNYEAQQDKSGLPNDRFSAERPEGSISTLTIQRTEQRDSAMYRCASSLAGGQLSSYNEQFFGPGTRLTVL.

This clonotype was recorded at least ten times. The chain is built from TRBV7-2 and TRBJ1-1; 10 bases are shared with TRBD1. The CDR3 is 14 amino acids. Germline lookup yields CDR1 SGHTA and CDR2 FQGNSA. V lost 6 bases to trimming and J lost 1 base; unmatched junction nucleotides: 2. CDR3 residues: CASRGDRGNTEAFF. The DNA for the CDR3 is TGTGCCAGCAGGGGGGACAGGGGGAACACTGAAGCTTTCTTT.

Ten or more counts support this clonotype. CDR3 DNA sequence: TGTGCCAGCAGCTCAGGGACAGGGGGCGACGAGCAGTACTTC. This codes for CASSSGTGGDEQYF. V usage is TRBV28 and J usage is TRBJ2-7; 12 bases map to TRBD1. V gave up 6 bases and J gave up 5 bases; unmatched junction bases: 5. Germline-derived CDR1 and CDR2 are MDHEN and SYDVKM. CDR3 size: 14 residues. Combining the CDR3 with reference TRBV28 and TRBJ2-7 gives the whole variable domain DVKVTQSSRYLVKRTGEKVFLECVQDMDHENMFWYRQDPGLGLRLIYFSYDVKMKEKGDIPEGYSVSREKKERFSLILESASTNQTSMYLCASSSGTGGDEQYFGPGTRLTVT.

This clonotype came up many times. The chain has TRBV6-1 and TRBJ1-5; 8 bases agree with TRBD1. This CDR3 comprises 16 residues. CDR1 is MNHNS and CDR2 is SASEGT in the germline V gene. With V trimmed by 6 bases and J by 4 bases, 11 bases remained unmatched. The CDR3 spells CASRESGGARNQPQHF. The CDR3, as DNA: TGTGCCAGCAGGGAATCAGGGGGCGCAAGGAATCAGCCCCAGCATTTT.

The sample holds a few counts of this clonotype. The V gene is TRBV29-1, the J gene TRBJ1-2; TRBD1 matches 7 bases. CDR1 and CDR2 (germline): SQVTM, ANQGSEA. This CDR3 has 16 amino acids. The trim removed 5 bases at V and 4 bases at J, leaving 16 bases unmatched. As DNA, the CDR3 is TGCAGCGTTAATTCTGAACCGGGACAGTCCTCCTATGGCTACACCTTC. Translated, it gives CSVNSEPGQSSYGYTF.

Many counts were recorded for this clonotype. The chain is built from TRBV19 and TRBJ1-1; D gene uncertain. V was clipped by 3 bases and J by 3 bases, with 11 bases between them. Germline V lookup: CDR1 LNHDA, CDR2 SQIVND (reference sequence). This CDR3 is 14 amino acids long. This chain's CDR3 is CASSIPMGDTEAFF. The CDR3 coding sequence is TGTGCCAGTAGTATTCCGATGGGCGACACTGAAGCTTTCTTT.

The table lists this clonotype with a few counts. The genes are TRBV10-3 and TRBJ1-1; D may be TRBD1 (5 bases). V lost 11 bases and J lost 4, with 23 bases in between. Per the germline V gene, CDR1 is ENHRY and CDR2 is SYGVKD. The CDR3 contains 15 residues. CDR3 in DNA: TGTGCCGGGGGGAACGCCGGGCTACCGGTCACTGAAGCTTTCTTT. Translated: CAGGNAGLPVTEAFF.

This clonotype was counted between two and nine times. This chain uses TRBV5-1 with TRBJ2-5, with 11 bases fitting TRBD1. The germline V gene encodes CDR1 SGHRS and CDR2 YFSETQ. J gave up 2 bases and V 0 bases, and 12 bases lay outside the gene matches. The CDR3 consists of 19 residues. The CDR3 spells CASSLGRTGGLAGQETQYF. The DNA of the CDR3 is TGCGCCAGCAGCTTGGGTCGGACAGGGGGCCTAGCGGGGCAAGAGACCCAGTACTTC.